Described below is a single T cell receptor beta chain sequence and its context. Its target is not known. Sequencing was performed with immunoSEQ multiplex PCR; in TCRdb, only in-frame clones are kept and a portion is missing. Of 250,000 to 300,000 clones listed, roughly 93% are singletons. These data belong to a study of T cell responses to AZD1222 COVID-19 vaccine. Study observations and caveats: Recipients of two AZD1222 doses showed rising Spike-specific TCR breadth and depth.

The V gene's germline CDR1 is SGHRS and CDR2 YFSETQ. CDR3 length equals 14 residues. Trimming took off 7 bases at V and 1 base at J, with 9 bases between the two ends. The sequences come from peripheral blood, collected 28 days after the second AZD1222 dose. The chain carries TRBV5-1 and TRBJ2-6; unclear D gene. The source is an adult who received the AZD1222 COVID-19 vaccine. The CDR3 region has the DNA TGCGCCAGCGGTCAGGCGTCTGGGGCCAACGTCCTGACTTTC. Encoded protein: CASGQASGANVLTF.